This is a list of T cell receptor beta chains from one sample in a study of CD8+ T cells in alopecia areata. Profiled with immunoSEQ multiplex PCR; TCRdb holds only in-frame clones, not every one. This table holds 200,000 or so clones, 58% found once. The sample was CD4+ T cells sorted from blood, taken at week 24, from a patient treated with tofacitinib. The receptor set was obtained from a human donor with alopecia areata. Each CDR3 is given with its conserved first and last residue. A D gene is named only where the DNA matches it firmly. Part of the rows lack a size; the others show once, few, many or a class for expanded clones.

NA,few,TRBV5-1,TRBJ1-6,CASSWSGPSSYNSPLHF,TGCGCCAGCAGCTGGTCGGGACCGAGCTCCTATAATTCACCCCTCCACTTT
NA,NA,TRBV7-2,TRBJ1-5,CASSLSPNQPQHF,TGTGCCAGCAGCTTATCGCCAAATCAGCCCCAGCATTTT
NA,once,TRBV2,TRBJ1-2,CASSPNLEGTYGYTF,TGTGCCAGCAGTCCGAATCTTGAGGGGACCTATGGCTACACCTTC
NA,NA,TRBV7-9,TRBJ2-2,CASSGELFF,TGTGCCAGCAGCGGGGAGCTGTTTTTT
NA,NA,TRBV7-7,TRBJ2-5,CASSRVREETQYF,TGTGCCAGCAGCCGGGTCAGGGAAGAGACCCAGTACTTC
NA,NA,TRBV28,TRBJ1-2,CASSPGARANYGYTF,TGTGCCAGCTCCCCGGGGGCGCGAGCTAACTATGGCTACACCTTC
NA,few,TRBV27,TRBJ2-7,CASSTGPQYEQYF,TGTGCCAGCTCAACAGGGCCTCAATACGAGCAGTACTTC
TRBD1,NA,TRBV29-1,TRBJ2-4,CSVQGEAKNIQYF,TGCAGCGTTCAGGGGGAGGCCAAAAACATTCAGTACTTC
TRBD2,few,TRBV4-1,TRBJ2-3,CASSQDSGTSGPDTQYF,TGCGCCAGCAGCCAAGACTCCGGGACTAGCGGGCCAGATACGCAGTATTTT
NA,NA,TRBV10-3,TRBJ2-5,CAISEPGPETQYF,TGTGCCATCAGTGAGCCAGGGCCAGAGACCCAGTACTTC
TRBD1,NA,TRBV7-7,TRBJ2-7,CASSRDRRGEQYF,TGTGCCAGCAGCCGGGACAGGAGGGGCGAGCAGTACTTC
NA,NA,TRBV29-1,TRBJ2-1,CSVVWRAYNEQFF,TGCAGCGTTGTATGGAGGGCGTACAATGAGCAGTTCTTC
TRBD1,NA,TRBV7-8,TRBJ1-6,CASSLGAGQSSYNSPLHF,TGTGCCAGCAGCCTAGGAGCGGGACAGAGCTCCTATAATTCACCCCTCCACTTT
TRBD2,NA,TRBV27,TRBJ2-5,CASSLGTSGETQYF,TGTGCCAGCAGTTTAGGGACTAGCGGAGAGACCCAGTACTTC
TRBD2,few,TRBV9,TRBJ2-7,CASSFGSGGEQYF,TGTGCCAGCAGCTTTGGATCCGGGGGGGAGCAGTACTTC
NA,once,TRBV29-1,TRBJ1-2,CSVVRGNYDYTF,TGCAGCGTTGTCAGGGGCAACTATGACTACACCTTC
NA,NA,TRBV5-1,TRBJ2-7,CASSVRRGKDEQYF,TGCGCCAGCAGCGTCCGAAGGGGGAAGGACGAGCAGTACTTC
TRBD1,few,TRBV7-9,TRBJ1-2,CASSLQTGSGYTF,TGTGCCAGCAGCCTACAGACAGGGTCGGGCTACACCTTC
NA,NA,TRBV2,TRBJ2-1,CASSRGRNNEQFF,TGTGCCAGCAGCCGGGGGAGAAACAATGAGCAGTTCTTC
NA,few,TRBV14,TRBJ2-6,CASSLGGSGANVLTF,TGTGCCAGCAGCCTCGGGGGTTCCGGGGCCAACGTCCTGACTTTC
NA,NA,TRBV19,TRBJ1-1,CASSGTSGTEAFF,TGTGCCAGTTCAGGGACCTCGGGGACTGAAGCTTTCTTT
NA,NA,TRBV20-1,TRBJ2-4,CSSPLGDIQYF,TGCAGCTCCCCCCTAGGAGACATTCAGTACTTC
NA,NA,TRBV4-3,TRBJ2-1,CASSQDPEGFNEQFF,TGCGCCAGCAGCCAAGATCCAGAGGGCTTCAATGAGCAGTTCTTC
TRBD1,NA,TRBV7-8,TRBJ2-6,CASSRMGQANSGANVLTF,TGTGCCAGCAGCCGGATGGGACAGGCAAACTCTGGGGCCAACGTCCTGACTTTC
NA,NA,TRBV5-4,TRBJ2-4,CASSLTGARGNIQYF,TGTGCCAGCAGCTTGACAGGAGCCCGAGGGAACATTCAGTACTTC
NA,NA,TRBV7-2,TRBJ2-5,CASSLVKETQYF,TGTGCCAGCAGCTTAGTAAAGGAGACCCAGTACTTC
NA,once,TRBV6-5,TRBJ2-1,CASSYAGLQFF,TGTGCCAGCAGTTACGCCGGGTTGCAGTTCTTC
NA,NA,TRBV29-1,TRBJ2-5,CSVDSGSGETQYF,TGCAGCGTTGATTCGGGTAGTGGAGAGACCCAGTACTTC
TRBD1,NA,TRBV23-1,TRBJ1-2,CASSHWGQGGLSSSNYGYTF,TGCGCCAGCAGTCACTGGGGACAGGGGGGCCTCTCGTCCTCTAACTATGGCTACACCTTC
NA,NA,TRBV30,TRBJ1-1,CAWRNPGRMNTEAFF,TGTGCCTGGAGAAACCCGGGACGGATGAACACTGAAGCTTTCTTT
NA,NA,TRBV4-2,TRBJ1-1,CASSQAGAGTEAFF,TGTGCCAGCAGCCAAGCAGGGGCGGGCACTGAAGCTTTCTTT
TRBD1,few,TRBV30,TRBJ2-5,CAWSYRGETQYF,TGTGCCTGGAGCTACAGGGGAGAGACCCAGTACTTC
NA,NA,TRBV7-9,TRBJ2-5,CASSLRYQETQYF,TGTGCCAGCAGCTTGCGGTACCAAGAGACCCAGTACTTC
TRBD1,NA,TRBV7-9,TRBJ2-7,CASSKPHDRAEQYF,TGTGCCAGCAGCAAACCACACGACAGGGCCGAGCAGTACTTC
NA,many,TRBV18,TRBJ2-3,CASSRDGRTDTQYF,TGTGCCAGCTCGCGAGACGGACGCACAGATACGCAGTATTTT
TRBD2,once,TRBV30,TRBJ2-7,CAWSRSGRGSYEQYF,TGTGCCTGGAGTAGGAGCGGGAGAGGCTCCTACGAGCAGTACTTC
TRBD1,few,TRBV7-2,TRBJ2-6,CASSFTGAGANVLTF,TGTGCCAGCAGCTTCACAGGGGCTGGGGCCAACGTCCTGACTTTC
NA,NA,TRBV6-1,TRBJ2-2,CASSYRGTGELFF,TGTGCCAGCAGTTATCGGGGGACCGGGGAGCTGTTTTTT
NA,NA,TRBV7-6,TRBJ1-2,CASSRGTQGYGYTF,TGTGCCAGCAGCAGAGGGACACAAGGCTATGGCTACACCTTC
TRBD2,NA,TRBV6-5,TRBJ2-1,CASSYRLADEQFF,TGTGCCAGCAGTTACCGACTAGCAGATGAGCAGTTCTTC
NA,NA,TRBV10-3,TRBJ1-3,CAISGQEPNTIYF,TGTGCCATCAGTGGACAGGAACCAAACACCATATATTTT
TRBD1,NA,TRBV6-5,TRBJ1-2,CASSSTGTGGGYTF,TGTGCCAGCAGTTCCACCGGGACAGGGGGTGGCTACACCTTC
TRBD1,few,TRBV7-2,TRBJ2-7,CASRIGDRDTYEQYF,TGTGCCAGCAGAATAGGGGACAGGGACACCTACGAGCAGTACTTC
TRBD2,few,TRBV30,TRBJ2-7,CAWSGLAGNEQYF,TGTGCCTGGAGTGGACTAGCGGGGAACGAGCAGTACTTC
NA,NA,TRBV5-1,TRBJ2-3,CASSLEGSYTDTQYF,TGCGCCAGCAGCTTGGAGGGCAGCTACACAGATACGCAGTATTTT
TRBD1,few,TRBV27,TRBJ2-1,CASSTPGQRINNEQFF,TGTGCCAGCAGCACTCCGGGACAGCGCATAAACAATGAGCAGTTCTTC
NA,NA,TRBV13,TRBJ2-5,CASSLLRAETQYF,TGTGCCAGCAGCTTATTGCGCGCTGAGACCCAGTACTTC
TRBD1,NA,TRBV9,TRBJ2-7,CASSPRGTGGYEQYF,TGTGCCAGCAGCCCGAGGGGGACAGGGGGTTACGAGCAGTACTTC
NA,NA,TRBV5-6,TRBJ2-5,CASSLTGGETQYF,TGTGCCAGCAGCTTGACAGGTGGGGAGACCCAGTACTTC
NA,NA,TRBV25-1,TRBJ2-7,CASSDPGRNEQYF,TGTGCCAGCAGTGATCCTGGTCGCAACGAGCAGTACTTC
TRBD2,NA,TRBV9,TRBJ2-7,CASSVRRVGGLAYF,TGTGCCAGCAGCGTGAGGAGAGTGGGGGGACTAGCGTACTTC
NA,NA,TRBV4-1,TRBJ1-6,CASSQDAQGTLRPLHF,TGCGCCAGCAGCCAAGACGCGCAGGGGACTCTTAGACCCCTCCACTTT
NA,NA,TRBV2,TRBJ2-7,CASSEDRIHEQYF,TGTGCCAGCAGTGAAGACCGAATCCACGAGCAGTACTTC
NA,few,TRBV4-1,TRBJ2-3,CASSQFISGYTDTQYF,TGCGCCAGCAGCCAATTCATTAGCGGATACACAGATACGCAGTATTTT
NA,NA,TRBV4-1,TRBJ2-5,CASSQPRGQETQYF,TGCGCCAGCAGCCAACCGAGGGGCCAAGAGACCCAGTACTTC
NA,NA,TRBV29-1,TRBJ1-4,CSVTQGGGTNEKLFF,TGCAGCGTTACACAGGGAGGTGGAACTAATGAAAAACTGTTTTTT
NA,NA,TRBV7-2,TRBJ2-5,CASSSGHVETQYF,TGTGCCAGCAGTTCGGGACATGTGGAGACCCAGTACTTC
NA,few,TRBV7-9,TRBJ2-1,CASSLPRLAYDEQFF,TGTGCCAGCAGCTTGCCCCGGTTGGCGTACGATGAGCAGTTCTTC
NA,NA,TRBV4-1,TRBJ1-1,CASSRGPNTEAFF,TGCGCCAGCAGCCGCGGACCGAACACTGAAGCTTTCTTT
TRBD1,few,TRBV5-4,TRBJ1-2,CASSRGTGVGYTF,TGTGCCAGCAGCCGTGGGACAGGGGTTGGCTACACCTTC